The sample holds a few counts of the clone carrying this T cell receptor beta chain. As handled by the study authors: Amplification of reference gene primers provided the estimated nucleated cell counts. Assay: immunoSEQ multiplex PCR; the TCRdb copy retains only in-frame clones and omits some. V and J calls and clone size are as listed in that table; D and trimming were resolved from the DNA. The data show hundreds of thousands of clones, with around 90% seen just once and about 3% held by the top ten. The sample belongs to a study of blood T cell repertoires in COVID-19. The sequenced material came from peripheral blood. The sequence came from a woman between 25 and 40 years old with COVID-19, enrolled during active disease.

The CDR3 bases are TGCGCCAGCAGCGACGGGACTAGCGGCACAGATACGCAGTATTTT. This codes for CASSDGTSGTDTQYF. V is TRBV5-1 and J is TRBJ2-3, with TRBD2 identical over 10 bases. This CDR3 is 15 amino acids long. Germline V gene lookup returns CDR1 SGHRS and CDR2 YFSETQ. The J segment lost 1 base and the V segment lost 4 bases, leaving 3 bases of the junction unmatched.